The clone carrying this TCR beta chain was observed many times. What it recognizes is unknown. This specimen comes from a study of metastatic and nonmetastatic thyroid tumors. Study-wide context: Repertoires of blood and of tissue (tumor or nodule) from malignant and benign thyroid patients were compared.

Not a single patient had been given any form of treatment at any point before undergoing thyroid surgery. In the original workflow: Researchers built a distant-metastasis classifier for papillary thyroid cancer that drew on CDR3 differences across clinicopathological groups. Via MiXCR, TCRdb re-called the PCR reads. These V and J calls are TCRdb output, not the study's own analysis. The profile shows tens of thousands of clones, around 40% of them singletons. The CDR3 loop spans 13 amino acids. Germline V gene lookup returns CDR1 LGHDT and CDR2 YNNKEL (reference sequence). Trimming shortened V by 2 bases and J by 7 bases, and 9 bases separated the two germline ends. General study results and limits: In both blood and tumor samples, TCR beta diversity was reported significantly higher for malignant than benign nodules.

The sample consisted of blood. This chain links TRBV3-1 with TRBJ2-1; weak D call: TRBD2 (5 bases). The origin of this receptor is a male donor with papillary thyroid cancer or a benign thyroid nodule (not recorded which). Some clones in this sample may be carry-over from other donors' samples. As DNA, the CDR3 is TGTGCCAGCAGCCAATCCACGGGAAATGAGCAGTTCTTC. Encoded protein: CASSQSTGNEQFF.